This TCR beta chain was observed in a study of OX40 agonist ivuxolimab in advanced cancers. Germline values: CDR1 LGHNA, CDR2 YSLEER. The V and J ends lost 1 base and 3 bases respectively, with 8 bases between them. CDR3 length equals 14 residues. Autoimmune disease history or systemic immunosuppression was exclusionary. Produced via immunoSEQ multiplex PCR; TCRdb's table is partial and in-frame only. Here the sample spans about 45,000 clones, around 87% being singletons. The V and J genes are TRBV4-3 and TRBJ2-3; TRBD2 is a possible D gene (6 bases). The specimen was CD4+ or CD8+ T cells sorted from blood, collected in a trial of the OX40 agonist ivuxolimab. The TCR sequence derives from an adult with an advanced solid tumor such as melanoma, head and neck, liver or kidney cancer. CDR3 sequence reads: CASSQVGGTDTQYF. CDR3 DNA: TGCGCCAGCAGCCAAGTAGGAGGGACAGATACGCAGTATTTT.